This entry lists 25 T cell receptor beta chains sequenced from one sample in a study of T cell responses to AZD1222 COVID-19 vaccine (dated by TCRdb to the early 2020s). The sample's time point label, in plain terms: baseline before first vaccination. Libraries were prepared through the immunoSEQ multiplex PCR assay. TCRdb obtained this table from immuneACCESS and retained in-frame rearrangements with V and J assigned. These tables miss some clones; where compared with another copy, unresolved V genes account for less than half of the shortfall, and the remainder is unexplained. In all, the sample holds approximately 110,000 clones, and more than 75% of those were seen once. Around 9.1% of the sample rests with the top ten. This sample comprised peripheral blood, obtained on day 0 of AZD1222 vaccination. All receptors derive from an adult in good health.

This chain uses TRBV3-1 (or the pseudogene TRBV3-2) with TRBJ2-3; TRBD2 agrees at 11 bases. Germline CDR1 reads LGHDT; CDR2 reads YNNKEL (reference sequence). The V gene end was trimmed by 0 bases and the J gene end by 4 bases; junction bases not matched to a gene: 6. This CDR3 is built from 17 residues. The CDR3 region has the DNA TGTGCCAGCAGCCAAGATGGGCTAGCGGGAGGACCAGATACGCAGTATTTT. Translating gives CASSQDGLAGGPDTQYF.

V and J are TRBV28 and TRBJ1-2; 9 nucleotides line up with TRBD1. The J segment lost 3 bases and the V segment lost 6 bases, leaving 5 bases of the junction unmatched. Germline V CDR1 and CDR2: MDHEN, SYDVKM. This CDR3 has 14 amino acids. The CDR3 spells CASRSGQGDYGYTF. CDR3 nucleotide sequence: TGTGCCAGCAGATCGGGACAGGGAGACTATGGCTACACCTTC.

The gene calls are TRBV6-5 and TRBJ2-1; 13 bases map to TRBD2. The V segment lost 6 bases and the J segment 13 bases; nucleotides outside the gene matches: 9. The V gene's germline CDR1 is MNHEY and CDR2 SVGAGI. This CDR3 comprises 14 residues. Written as DNA, the CDR3 is TGTGCCAGCAGCGCGGGACTAGCGGGACGTATACAGTTCTTC. Translating gives CASSAGLAGRIQFF.

This clone was recorded only once. The gene calls are TRBV3-1 (or the pseudogene TRBV3-2) and TRBJ1-1; no definite D call. The germline V gene encodes CDR1 LGHDT and CDR2 YNNKEL (reference sequence). Trimming left V 5 bases short and J 1 base short, with 8 bases between. This CDR3 region has 13 residues. CDR3 amino acids: CASSTHRNTEAFF. The CDR3 nucleotides read TGTGCCAGCAGCACACATCGGAACACTGAAGCTTTCTTT.

V is TRBV3-1 (or the pseudogene TRBV3-2) and J is TRBJ2-5; 12 nucleotides match TRBD2. The CDR3 consists of 16 residues. Per germline, CDR1 LGHDT and CDR2 YNNKEL (reference sequence). With V trimmed by 1 base and J by 5 bases, 5 bases remained unmatched. The CDR3 loop reads CASSQGLAGARETQYF. For the CDR3, the DNA is TGTGCCAGCAGCCAAGGACTAGCGGGAGCAAGGGAGACCCAGTACTTC.

CDR3 amino acids: CASSPPRQSYEQYF. DNA for the CDR3: TGTGCCAGCTCACCACCAAGACAGTCCTACGAGCAGTACTTC. J is TRBJ2-7 and V is TRBV18; D possibly corresponds to TRBD1 (5 bases). V gave up 0 bases and J gave up 1 base, with 7 bases separating them. Germline values: CDR1 KGHSH, CDR2 LQKENI. There are 14 residues in the CDR3.

CDR3 nucleotide sequence: TGTGCCAGCAGACAGGGAGTCGAAGCTTTCTTT. It translates to CASRQGVEAFF. The chain uses TRBV6-5 and TRBJ1-1; maybe TRBD1 (6 bases). The germline V gene encodes CDR1 MNHEY and CDR2 SVGAGI. V was clipped by 6 bases and J by 8 bases, with 10 bases between them. The CDR3 covers 11 residues.

The chain joins TRBV7-9 to TRBJ2-1; possibly TRBD1 for D (6 bases). Trimming stripped 1 base from V and 9 bases from J, with 16 bases between. The CDR3 runs to 15 residues. CDR1 and CDR2 from the germline V gene are SEHNR and FQNEAQ (reference sequence). CDR3 DNA sequence: TGTGCCAGCAGCTTAGGGGACACCTACTCTGGTGAGCAGTTCTTC. Its protein product is CASSLGDTYSGEQFF.

The chain employs TRBV11-2 and TRBJ2-2; 8 bases match TRBD2. There are 15 residues in the CDR3. V lost 5 bases to trimming and J lost 4 bases; unmatched junction nucleotides: 6. Germline CDR1 is SGHAT and CDR2 is FQNNGV. This chain's CDR3 is CASSKGTSRTGELFF. The CDR3 coding sequence is TGTGCCAGCAGCAAAGGGACTAGTCGCACCGGGGAGCTGTTTTTT.

The V gene is TRBV28, the J gene TRBJ1-1, with D tentatively TRBD1 (6 bases). Trimming took off 2 bases at V and 7 bases at J, with 17 bases between the two ends. This CDR3 region has 15 residues. Germline loops: CDR1 MDHEN, CDR2 SYDVKM. The CDR3 DNA follows: TGTGCCAGCAGTTTAACCCCAGGGGCGGGCGGTGAAGCTTTCTTT. Amino acids: CASSLTPGAGGEAFF.

The rearrangement links TRBV5-1 to TRBJ2-2; D unresolved. Germline lookup yields CDR1 SGHRS and CDR2 YFSETQ. V was shortened by 1 base and J by 3 bases, with 10 bases between the two germline ends. CDR3 length equals 15 residues. This CDR3 reads CASSLFATDTGELFF. The CDR3 region has the DNA TGCGCCAGCAGCTTGTTTGCTACCGACACCGGGGAGCTGTTTTTT.

This chain links TRBV9 with TRBJ2-1; 10 bases align to TRBD2. Per germline, CDR1 SGDLS and CDR2 YYNGEE. The CDR3 is made up of 14 amino acids. J lost 9 bases, V lost 3 bases, and 6 bases had no gene match. CDR3 sequence (DNA): TGTGCCAGCAGCGGAAAGGGACTAGCGATTGAGCAGTTCTTC. Amino acid sequence: CASSGKGLAIEQFF.

This chain connects TRBV21-1 to TRBJ1-1. TRBV21-1 is a pseudogene. The CDR3 length is 14 residues. The CDR3 spells CASSKVRENTEAFF. The CDR3 bases are TGTGCCAGCAGCAAAGTTAGGGAGAACACTGAAGCTTTCTTT.

This chain joins TRBV15 and TRBJ2-7, with 8 bases identical to TRBD2. The CDR3 extends over 13 amino acids. Germline-derived CDR1 and CDR2 are LNHNV and YYDKDF (reference sequence). The J segment lost 2 bases and the V segment lost 4 bases, leaving 1 base of the junction unmatched. CDR3 coding DNA: TGTGCCACCAGCACCGGGGGGGCCTACGAGCAGTACTTC. It is translated as CATSTGGAYEQYF.

CDR3 coding DNA: TGTGCCAGCGGAAGTCGGGGCTTTCGGAGCTACACCTTC. Residues: CASGSRGFRSYTF. The chain has TRBV6-4 and TRBJ1-2; tentatively, D is TRBD1 (5 bases). V lost 8 bases and J lost 9, with 19 bases in between. This CDR3 has 13 amino acids. The germline gives CDR1 MRHNA, CDR2 SNTAGT.

CDR3 protein: CASSQGPGISYGYTF. Written as DNA, the CDR3 is TGCGCCAGCAGCCAAGGCCCAGGGATAAGCTATGGCTACACCTTC. The J gene is TRBJ1-2, the V gene TRBV4-3; possibly TRBD1 for D (5 bases). CDR1 LGHNA and CDR2 YSLEER come from the germline V gene. Trimming stripped 1 base from V and 4 bases from J, with 13 bases between. The CDR3 extends over 15 amino acids.

The chain joins TRBV7-9 to TRBJ2-1; 9 bases agree with TRBD2. The CDR3 runs to 15 residues. Per germline, CDR1 SEHNR and CDR2 FQNEAQ (reference sequence). The trim removed 5 bases at V and 9 bases at J, leaving 11 bases unmatched. CDR3 in amino acids: CASSPPGLAGTEQFF. The CDR3 DNA reads as TGTGCCAGCAGCCCGCCGGGACTAGCCGGCACTGAGCAGTTCTTC.

V usage is TRBV7-7 and J usage is TRBJ2-5; 11 positions match TRBD2. J gave up 3 bases and V 6 bases, and 3 bases lay outside the gene matches. Germline V gene data show CDR1 as SSHAT and CDR2 as FNYEAQ (reference sequence). This CDR3 contains 14 residues. CDR3 in amino acids: CASSRGLAEETQYF. The CDR3 coding sequence is TGTGCCAGCAGTAGGGGACTAGCGGAAGAGACCCAGTACTTC. Full variable domain (rest looked up from reference TRBV7-7 and TRBJ2-5): GAGVSQSPRYKVTKRGQDVTLRCDPISSHATLYWYQQALGQGPEFLTYFNYEAQPDKSGLPSDRFSAERPEGSISTLTIQRTEQRDSAMYRCASSRGLAEETQYFGPGTRLLVL.

This chain joins TRBV11-2 and TRBJ1-1; D is uncertain. V was shortened by 5 bases and J by 11 bases, with 18 bases between the two germline ends. Germline V gives CDR1 SGHAT, CDR2 FQNNGV. This CDR3 has 13 amino acids. CDR3 protein: CASSPQGTSGAFF. The CDR3 nucleotides read TGTGCCAGCAGCCCCCAAGGCACCTCCGGGGCTTTCTTT.

In its sample, this clone was seen once. V and J are TRBV5-1 and TRBJ1-5, with D uncertain. Trimming left V 0 bases short and J 0 bases short, with 7 bases between. There are 15 residues in the CDR3. Germline V gene sequence: CDR1 SGHRS, CDR2 YFSETQ. CDR3 protein: CASSLDGYSNQPQHF. The CDR3 region has the DNA TGCGCCAGCAGCTTGGACGGATATAGCAATCAGCCCCAGCATTTT.

J is TRBJ1-1 and V is TRBV3-1 (or the pseudogene TRBV3-2); a possible D gene is TRBD1 (5 bases). The CDR3 contains 14 residues. Trimming cost V 3 bases and J 5 bases, with 13 bases left between them. The germline V gene has CDR1 LGHDT and CDR2 YNNKEL (reference sequence). CDR3 loop: CASSHDGGRTEAFF. CDR3 nucleotides: TGTGCCAGCAGCCACGACGGGGGTCGGACTGAAGCTTTCTTT.

This clone has only one observation. The gene calls are TRBV7-2 and TRBJ1-5; D may be TRBD1 (5 bases). CDR1 SGHTA and CDR2 FQGNSA come from the germline V gene. With 5 bases removed from V and 3 bases from J, the gap between germline ends came to 17 bases. This CDR3 is 16 amino acids long. CDR3 DNA sequence: TGTGCCAGCAGCGTATACCCGGGACGGATCAATCAGCCCCAGCATTTT. Amino acids: CASSVYPGRINQPQHF.

The V gene is TRBV5-6, the J gene TRBJ1-3; 8 positions match TRBD1. Trimming at V came to 3 bases and at J to 3 bases, leaving 5 bases not matched to a gene. CDR1 and CDR2 from the germline V gene are SGHDT and YYEEEE. CDR3 length: 15 residues. CDR3 in DNA: TGTGCCAGCAGCTATTGGACAGGGCTTGGAAACACCATATATTTT. Its translation is CASSYWTGLGNTIYF.

The rearrangement uses TRBV14 and TRBJ2-5; D unclear. Germline CDR1 and CDR2: SGHDN and FVKESK. The germline V and J ends were trimmed by 3 bases and 11 bases, with 16 bases remaining between them. The CDR3 has 13 amino acids. The CDR3 loop reads CASSHDVLGRQYF. In DNA form, the CDR3 reads TGTGCCAGCAGCCACGATGTTCTTGGCAGGCAGTACTTC.

This clone showed up just once. The rearrangement joins TRBV5-4 to TRBJ2-7, with 10 positions matching TRBD2. From germline, CDR1 is SGHNT and CDR2 YYREEE (reference sequence). With V trimmed by 3 bases and J by 3 bases, 9 bases remained unmatched. The CDR3 is 16 residues long. Here the CDR3 DNA reads TGTGCCAGCAGCTCAAGCGGGAGGGTCGTTGGCTACGAGCAGTACTTC. It yields the protein CASSSSGRVVGYEQYF.